This T cell receptor (beta chain) emerged from a study of T cells in Graves' hyperthyroidism and ophthalmopathy. V gave up 1 base and J gave up 10 bases; unmatched junction bases: 10. Germline V gene lookup returns CDR1 DFQATT and CDR2 SNEGSKA (reference sequence). The CDR3 totals 15 residues. About this clonotype itself: Its specificity is not known.

Patients aged 18 to 65 had newly diagnosed hyperthyroidism that had lasted under 2 months. Ahead of any ophthalmopathy symptoms, the blood sample was obtained at the first diagnosis of hyperthyroidism. It was RNA transcripts that yielded the amplified TCR beta CDR3 regions. The HTBI primer set drove a first-round RT-PCR of the TCR CDR3. TCRdb re-analysed the multiplex PCR reads in MiXCR, keeping a single row per CDR3 protein. The sample includes 690,000 or so distinct CDR3 sequences, roughly a sixth of them seen just once. Findings and caveats of the study: The majority of expanded thyroid clonotypes above 0.001 also appeared in blood.

The TCR sequence derives from a woman in her forties or fifties with Graves' hyperthyroidism that later progressed to Graves' ophthalmopathy. The chain employs TRBV20-1 and TRBJ2-1; 10 positions match TRBD1. Material for sequencing was blood. The CDR3: CSARGGGGQGLEQFF. CDR3 nucleotide sequence: TGCAGTGCTAGAGGGGGGGGGGGACAGGGGTTGGAGCAGTTCTTC.